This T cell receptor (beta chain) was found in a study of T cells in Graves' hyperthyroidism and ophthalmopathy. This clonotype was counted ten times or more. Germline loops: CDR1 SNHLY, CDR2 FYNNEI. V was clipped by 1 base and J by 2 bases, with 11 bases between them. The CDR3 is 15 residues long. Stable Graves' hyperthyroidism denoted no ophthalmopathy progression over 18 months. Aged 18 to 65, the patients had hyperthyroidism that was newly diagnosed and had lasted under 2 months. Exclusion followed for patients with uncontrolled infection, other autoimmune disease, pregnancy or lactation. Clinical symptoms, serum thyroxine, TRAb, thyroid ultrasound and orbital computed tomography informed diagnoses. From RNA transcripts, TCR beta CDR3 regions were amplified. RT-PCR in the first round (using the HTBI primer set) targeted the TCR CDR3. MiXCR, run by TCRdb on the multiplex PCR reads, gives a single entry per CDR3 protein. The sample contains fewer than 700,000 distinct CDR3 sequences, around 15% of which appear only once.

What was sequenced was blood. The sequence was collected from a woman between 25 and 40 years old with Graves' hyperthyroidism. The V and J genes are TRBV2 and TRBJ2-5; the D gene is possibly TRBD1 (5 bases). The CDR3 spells CASSEEGVRQETQYF. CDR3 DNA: TGTGCCAGCAGTGAAGAAGGGGTTAGGCAAGAGACCCAGTACTTC.